This T cell receptor beta chain came from a study of T cells in Graves' hyperthyroidism and ophthalmopathy (dated by TCRdb to between 2018 and 2021). Describing the broader study: Peripheral blood samples were taken at the time of initial diagnosis, prior to any treatment. To identify distinguishing TCR V-J signatures, a discovery cohort of 90 to 100 patients was used, comprising some 45 with Graves' ophthalmopathy and some 57 with stable Graves' hyperthyroidism. Prospective prediction of ophthalmopathy was tested in an independent validation cohort consisting of 18 to 20 hyperthyroidism patients and around 16 patients who later progressed to ophthalmopathy. The roughly 100 discovery patients were divided at random into training and test sets in a 7:3 ratio. In about 6 Graves' hyperthyroidism patients, the study also compared T-cell repertoires from thyroid tissue with T-cell repertoires from blood. After sampling, hyperthyroidism patients received methimazole starting at 30 mg daily, and ophthalmopathy patients received high-dose intravenous methylprednisolone. According to the paper, TCR Vbeta CDR3 sequencing was carried out on around 140 peripheral blood samples, which came from under 50 ophthalmopathy, under 85 hyperthyroidism and about 17 progressor patients. What the authors observed across the whole study: A model built on a 13 V-J signature distinguished ophthalmopathy from stable hyperthyroidism, reaching around 90% sensitivity and around 81% specificity in cross-validation and 80%/75% in testing. Most expanded thyroid clonotypes (frequency above 0.001) were also detected in blood, suggesting blood repertoires may reflect thyroid immune responses. No statistical method was used to set the sample size in advance, and investigators knew the group allocation. In validation, the model predicted progression to ophthalmopathy with roughly 70% sensitivity and roughly 72% specificity, a median of 6.5 months before onset.

TCR beta CDR3 regions were amplified from RNA transcripts. A first-round RT-PCR of the TCR CDR3 used the HTBI primer set with the Qiagen OneStep RT-PCR kit. The libraries were constructed in a second round of multiplex PCR and then size-selected and purified. The libraries were sequenced on an Illumina HiSeq2000 using paired-end 100 bp reads. The authors' analysis ran thus. SOAPnuke was used to process the raw data, removing reads that contained adapters or uncalled bases, had a mean Phred below 15, or lacked an exact match to the constant primer or identifier. COPE v1.2.5 was used to merge the high-quality paired reads, and each unique nucleotide sequence was defined as a clonotype. MiTCR v1.1 was used to align the clonotypes against IMGT TRBV, TRBD and TRBJ reference segments. Only V-J combinations with frequency above 0.0001, covering about 99% of repertoires, were analysed. A TCS score was defined as the ratio between F50 (clonal expansion) and ExV (chaos), using BLOSUM62-based TCRdist between CDR3 peptides within each V-J. Welch's t-statistics and random forest reduced 450 to 600 V-J features to roughly 13, which were used in a naive Bayes classifier (R e1071). TCRdb's own reprocessing of the public reads used fastp at Q25 and MiXCR and kept productive beta chains. Every CDR3 protein is listed once, alongside the most common genes and DNA of its rows. Here the V and J calls rest on TCRdb's processing, not on the authors' analysis. This sample gives about 350,000 distinct CDR3 sequences in total; around 13% of them show up just once. Together, the top ten hold roughly 25% of the sample.

V is trimmed back by 0 bases and J by 11 bases, and the junction contains 18 bases that no gene match accounts for. Based on the germline V gene (reference sequence), the CDR1 and CDR2 sequences are SEHNR and FQNEAQ. Inclusive of the bounding cysteine and phenylalanine, the CDR3 is 18 residues long. The only DNA kept is the CDR3, 54 bases in frame from the first base. About this clonotype: Its antigen is currently not known. One base away there is no much larger clone; base qualities are not given.

A patient counted as having stable Graves' hyperthyroidism if no progression to ophthalmopathy occurred over 18 months of follow-up. Hyperthyroidism patients were aged 18 to 65 years and newly diagnosed, with disease duration of less than 2 months. Any patient with an uncontrolled infection, another autoimmune disease, pregnancy or lactation was excluded. Diagnoses were based on clinical symptoms, serum thyroxine and TRAb, thyroid ultrasound and orbital computed tomography. Ficoll-Paque density gradient centrifugation was used to isolate PBMCs from around 10 ml of fresh peripheral blood. Total RNA was extracted using Trizol reagent, and RNA quality was assessed on an Agilent 2100 Bioanalyzer.

The receptor was isolated from a woman aged 25 to 39 with Graves' hyperthyroidism. Recombination joined TRBV7-9 with TRBJ2-3; TRBD2 agrees with 9 junctional bases. Material: blood. The sequenced DNA is TGTGCCAGCAGCTTAGCGAGTGGCGGGAGGGCCGGGCCGGGGTGGCAGTATTTT. It encodes CASSLASGGRAGPGWQYF.